Below are 2 T cell receptor beta chains sequenced from a single sample in a study of cytomegalovirus exposure and HLA in healthy donors. Clones were sequenced by immunoSEQ multiplex PCR, and TCRdb holds only the in-frame ones, with some missing. This repertoire shows around 300,000 clones, 86% found once; its top ten account for around 1%. The sequenced sample was PBMCs. Receptors originate from a woman between 18 and 29 years old in good health and CMV-seronegative.

V gene TRBV27 combines with J gene TRBJ1-2, with 8 bases aligning to TRBD1. V lost 8 bases, J lost 5 bases, and 10 bases stayed unmatched. From germline, CDR1 is MNHEY and CDR2 SMNVEV (reference sequence). The CDR3 contains 14 residues. CDR3 nucleotides: TGTGCCAGCGCACAGGGGGTAAAGGGTTATGGCTACACCTTC. Translation: CASAQGVKGYGYTF.

The gene calls are TRBV4-1 and TRBJ2-7; maybe TRBD2 (5 bases). Germline values: CDR1 MGHRA, CDR2 YSYEKL. This CDR3 is built from 17 residues. V was cut by 0 bases and J by 4 bases, with 19 bases left in between. CDR3 sequence (DNA): TGCGCCAGCAGCCAAGAAGGTTCGAGGAGTTCGGGGTACGAGCAGTACTTC. Its protein product is CASSQEGSRSSGYEQYF.